Following are 26 T cell receptor beta chains from one sample sequenced in a study of cytotoxic CD8 clonotypes in ibrutinib-treated CLL. The assay was immunoSEQ multiplex PCR, and TCRdb's table has in-frame clones only and misses some. The data contain roughly 170,000 clones, roughly 80% of them singletons. The sample in question was PBMCs, obtained after 24 months of ibrutinib treatment. These receptors originate from a human donor with chronic lymphocytic leukemia.

This clone was seen more than once but under ten times. The chain links TRBV18 to TRBJ1-1; unclear D gene. The ends were cut back, 6 bases at V and 4 bases at J, with 15 bases in the middle. There are 14 residues in the CDR3. Germline V gene sequence: CDR1 KGHSH, CDR2 LQKENI. The CDR3 loop reads CASSPAGGSTEAFF. CDR3 sequence (DNA): TGTGCCAGCTCCCCTGCGGGAGGATCCACTGAAGCTTTCTTT. Using reference TRBV18 and TRBJ1-1 for the parts outside the CDR3, the full variable domain is NAGVMQNPRHLVRRRGQEARLRCSPMKGHSHVYWYRQLPEEGLKFMVYLQKENIIDESGMPKERFSAEFPKEGPSILRIQQVVRGDSAAYFCASSPAGGSTEAFFGQGTRLTVV.

The chain recombines TRBV28 with TRBJ2-7, with D possibly being TRBD1 (6 bases). The CDR3 contains 16 residues. Germline V gene sequence: CDR1 MDHEN, CDR2 SYDVKM. V lost 6 bases to trimming and J lost 4 bases, with 22 bases between them. CDR3 sequence (DNA): TGTGCCAGCAGAAGGTGGACGACAGGCCTCTGGTACGAGCAGTACTTC. It is translated as CASRRWTTGLWYEQYF.

This chain joins TRBV9 and TRBJ2-3; maybe TRBD1 (6 bases). Germline V gene lookup returns CDR1 SGDLS and CDR2 YYNGEE. This CDR3 has 14 amino acids. V was shortened by 7 bases and J by 2 bases, with 14 bases between the two germline ends. DNA of the CDR3: TGTGCCAGCTCAGGGGACCTATACACAGATACGCAGTATTTT. This sequence encodes CASSGDLYTDTQYF.

The chain joins TRBV6-5 to TRBJ2-1; 11 bases agree with TRBD2. Losses at the gene ends were 4 bases for V and 9 bases for J; bases not matched to a gene: 2. Germline-derived CDR1 and CDR2 are MNHEY and SVGAGI. The CDR3 loop spans 13 amino acids. DNA for the CDR3: TGTGCCAGCAGTTTAGCGGGGGGGCTTGAGCAGTTCTTC. Protein sequence: CASSLAGGLEQFF.

The rearrangement uses TRBV7-3 and TRBJ1-1; 10 bases map to TRBD1. The V segment lost 11 bases and the J segment 3 bases; nucleotides outside the gene matches: 0. CDR3 length: 11 residues. Germline CDR1 reads SGHTA; CDR2 reads FQGTGA. The CDR3 coding sequence is TGTGCCGGGACAGGGGACACTGAAGCTTTCTTT. Residues: CAGTGDTEAFF.

This clone was picked up one time. This chain uses TRBV25-1 with TRBJ2-1; no clear D gene. Germline CDR1 is MGHDK and CDR2 is SYGVNS. The CDR3 totals 13 residues. The germline V and J ends were trimmed by 4 bases and 8 bases, with 12 bases remaining between them. CDR3 region: CASSGVRRDEQFF. DNA for the CDR3: TGTGCCAGCAGTGGGGTGCGACGCGATGAGCAGTTCTTC.

V is TRBV9 and J is TRBJ2-1; TRBD2 matches 7 bases. The trim removed 0 bases at V and 10 bases at J, leaving 7 bases unmatched. Looked up from germline, CDR1 is SGDLS and CDR2 is YYNGEE. The CDR3 is 14 amino acids. As DNA, the CDR3 is TGTGCCAGCAGCGTAGGCCCAACTAGCGCCGAGCAGTTCTTC. Protein sequence: CASSVGPTSAEQFF.

The rearrangement joins TRBV10-1 to TRBJ1-1; D gene uncertain. Germline CDR1 reads WNHNN; CDR2 reads SYGVQD (reference sequence). The CDR3 has 13 amino acids. V was cut by 6 bases and J by 0 bases, with 8 bases left in between. The CDR3 DNA follows: TGCGCCAGCAGGCCCACTTTGAACACTGAAGCTTTCTTT. Protein product: CASRPTLNTEAFF.

This clone was observed at least ten times. The J gene is TRBJ2-7, the V gene TRBV7-6; TRBD1 aligns across 9 bases. V trimming: 5 bases; J trimming: 5 bases; junction bases outside the gene matches: 4. Germline assignment: CDR1 SGHVS and CDR2 FNYEAQ. The CDR3 spans 13 residues. For the CDR3, the DNA is TGTGCCAGCAGCCCGGGACAGGGTGACGAGCAGTACTTC. Its translation is CASSPGQGDEQYF.

The CDR3 DNA sequence: TGTGCCAGTACCCGGGACACCCGCGCCCGGGAGACCCAGTACTTC. Translation gives CASTRDTRARETQYF. The chain employs TRBV19 and TRBJ2-5, with D perhaps TRBD1 (6 bases). V lost 7 bases and J 5 bases, leaving 20 bases between the germline ends. Germline V lookup: CDR1 LNHDA, CDR2 SQIVND (reference sequence). This CDR3 has 15 amino acids.

V usage is TRBV7-3 and J usage is TRBJ2-7; D possibly uses TRBD1 or TRBD2 (5 bases each). CDR1 is SGHTA, CDR2 FQGTGA, per germline. There are 14 residues in the CDR3. V was trimmed by 4 bases and J by 2 bases, leaving 12 bases between them. In DNA form, the CDR3 reads TGTGCCAGCAGCTCCGGGACCGCCACCTACGAGCAGTACTTC. Its translation: CASSSGTATYEQYF.

The chain joins TRBV29-1 to TRBJ1-3, with a possible D match to TRBD1 (6 bases). This CDR3 is built from 14 residues. Deletions cut 3 bases from V and 3 bases from J, with 12 bases between. In germline, CDR1 is SQVTM, CDR2 ANQGSEA. CDR3 in amino acids: CSVDGGAHGNTIYF. CDR3 bases: TGCAGCGTTGATGGGGGGGCTCATGGAAACACCATATATTTT.

The chain employs TRBV28 and TRBJ2-7, with D hard to call. Germline CDR1 MDHEN, CDR2 SYDVKM. The CDR3 is made up of 12 amino acids. The ends were cut back, 7 bases at V and 1 base at J, with 8 bases in the middle. The CDR3 sequence is CASKSTSYEQYF. The CDR3 DNA reads as TGTGCCAGCAAGTCCACGTCCTACGAGCAGTACTTC.

The chain joins TRBV5-1 to TRBJ2-3; D gene unclear. CDR3 length: 14 amino acids. Germline V gene lookup returns CDR1 SGHRS and CDR2 YFSETQ. Between the trimmed V and J ends, which lost 0 bases and 2 bases, there was a span of 7 bases. The chain's CDR3 is CASSLDRPTDTQYF. The CDR3 DNA reads TGCGCCAGCAGCTTGGACAGACCCACAGATACGCAGTATTTT.

The CDR3 loop is CASSQYGRGRGQELFF. CDR3 in DNA: TGTGCCAGCAGCCAATACGGACGGGGAAGAGGTCAGGAACTGTTTTTT. This sequence joins TRBV16 and TRBJ1-4; D unclear. The CDR3 is 16 residues long. CDR1 and CDR2 from the germline V gene are KGHSY and FQNENV. V lost 1 base to trimming and J lost 12 bases, with 21 bases between them.

This chain uses TRBV29-1 with TRBJ2-5; D is unresolved. The V end lost 8 bases, the J end lost 8 bases, and 12 bases lay between the germline ends. Germline-derived CDR1 and CDR2 are SQVTM and ANQGSEA. The CDR3 runs to 10 residues. The CDR3 loop reads CSFTHATQYF. In DNA form, the CDR3 reads TGCAGCTTCACCCACGCCACCCAGTACTTC.

J is TRBJ2-4 and V is TRBV7-3; D call uncertain. Germline CDR1 is SGHTA and CDR2 is FQGTGA. V was clipped by 1 base and J by 0 bases, with 16 bases between them. The CDR3 runs to 18 residues. Written as DNA, the CDR3 is TGTGCCAGCAGCTTAAAAAGTCCTAACCCCGAAGCCAAAAACATTCAGTACTTC. This codes for CASSLKSPNPEAKNIQYF.

The V and J genes are TRBV6-5 and TRBJ2-7; TRBD1 aligns across 7 bases. V was clipped by 8 bases and J by 7 bases; unmatched bases: 8. This CDR3 is built from 12 residues. CDR1 and CDR2 (germline): MNHEY, SVGAGI. The CDR3 reads CASHSGTAEQYF. The CDR3 DNA reads TGTGCCAGCCATTCCGGGACAGCAGAGCAGTACTTC.

This chain uses TRBV9 with TRBJ1-5; D gene uncertain. The ends were cut back, 4 bases at V and 5 bases at J, with 16 bases in the middle. The CDR3 runs to 15 residues. Germline values: CDR1 SGDLS, CDR2 YYNGEE. CDR3: CASSSEIGSDQPQHF. CDR3 coding DNA: TGTGCCAGCAGCTCAGAGATAGGGTCGGATCAGCCCCAGCATTTT.

The rearrangement joins TRBV5-6 to TRBJ1-2; D unresolved. Germline V gene sequence: CDR1 SGHDT, CDR2 YYEEEE. V lost 7 bases, J lost 4 bases, and 11 bases lay in between. CDR3 length: 12 amino acids. CDR3 DNA: TGTGCCAGCGCCTCACCCCTCTATGGCTACACCTTC. It specifies CASASPLYGYTF.

This chain connects TRBV7-6 to TRBJ2-5; 7 bases are shared with TRBD2. The CDR3 spans 17 residues. V was clipped by 4 bases and J by 3 bases; unmatched bases: 14. Germline V lookup: CDR1 SGHVS, CDR2 FNYEAQ. The CDR3 here is CASSSSGSGLGKETQYF. The CDR3 DNA reads as TGTGCCAGCAGCTCTTCCGGTAGCGGGCTAGGGAAAGAGACCCAGTACTTC.

The chain couples TRBV9 to TRBJ1-5; D is perhaps TRBD1 (5 bases). CDR1 and CDR2 (germline): SGDLS, YYNGEE. This CDR3 has 15 residues. V was cut by 0 bases and J by 6 bases, with 13 bases left in between. The chain's CDR3 is CASSVGGVDSQPQHF. DNA for the CDR3: TGTGCCAGCAGCGTAGGAGGGGTCGACAGTCAGCCCCAGCATTTT.

V usage is TRBV7-2 and J usage is TRBJ2-1; TRBD2 aligns across 7 bases. V gave up 3 bases and J gave up 7 bases; unmatched junction bases: 6. The CDR3 length is 14 residues. Per the germline V gene, CDR1 is SGHTA and CDR2 is FQGNSA. CDR3 amino acids: CASSFLGLGNEQFF. In DNA form, the CDR3 reads TGTGCCAGCAGCTTTCTAGGACTAGGGAATGAGCAGTTCTTC.

The chain has TRBV2 and TRBJ2-1, with TRBD2 matching 9 bases. CDR1 and CDR2 from the germline V gene are SNHLY and FYNNEI. There are 14 residues in the CDR3. V shed 8 bases, J shed 12 bases, and the junction held 14 bases outside the gene matches. The chain's CDR3 is CASLGGLAPRVQFF. The CDR3 DNA reads TGTGCCAGCCTGGGGGGACTAGCCCCCCGAGTGCAGTTCTTC.

This chain uses TRBV7-9 with TRBJ1-3; TRBD1 might be the D (6 bases). The length of the CDR3 is 16 residues. Trimming took 5 bases from V and 0 from J, leaving 14 bases between them. In germline, CDR1 is SEHNR, CDR2 FQNEAQ (reference sequence). The CDR3 sequence is CASSPSRTASGNTIYF. The CDR3 nucleotides are TGTGCCAGCAGCCCCTCGAGGACAGCCTCTGGAAACACCATATATTTT.

V and J are TRBV2 and TRBJ1-2, with D tentatively TRBD1 (6 bases). Looked up from germline, CDR1 is SNHLY and CDR2 is FYNNEI. Trimming took off 3 bases at V and 7 bases at J, with 12 bases between the two ends. This CDR3 has 13 amino acids. CDR3 protein: CASSERGVVGYTF. The CDR3, as DNA: TGTGCCAGCAGTGAGAGGGGGGTAGTTGGCTACACCTTC.